This T cell receptor beta chain was obtained from a study of T cell changes during pregnancy in multiple sclerosis. TCRdb keeps only in-frame clones here, not all; method: immunoSEQ multiplex PCR. Counted here are over 45,000 clones, around 92% occurring once; the ten biggest clones make up roughly 0.99%. There are 16 residues in the CDR3. Per the germline V gene, CDR1 is KGHSH and CDR2 is LQKENI. V lost 3 bases, J lost 1 base, and 6 bases stayed unmatched. This chain uses TRBV18 with TRBJ1-2, with 9 bases aligning to TRBD1. The TCR sequence derives from a female donor in good health, enrolled as a control in a pregnancy study. This material consisted of CD4+ T cells from peripheral blood mononuclear cells, taken in the second trimester of pregnancy. The CDR3 DNA sequence: TGTGCCAGCTCACCTCCCGGACAGGGGATTAACTATGGCTACACCTTC. As protein: CASSPPGQGINYGYTF.